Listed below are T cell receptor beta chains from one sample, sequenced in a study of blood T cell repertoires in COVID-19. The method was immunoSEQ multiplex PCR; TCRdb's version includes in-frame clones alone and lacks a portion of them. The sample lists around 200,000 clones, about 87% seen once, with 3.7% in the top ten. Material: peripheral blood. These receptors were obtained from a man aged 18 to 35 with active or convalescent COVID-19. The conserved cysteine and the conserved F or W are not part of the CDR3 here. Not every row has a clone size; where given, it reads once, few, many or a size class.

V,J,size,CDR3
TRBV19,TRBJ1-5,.,ASRDRSNQPQH
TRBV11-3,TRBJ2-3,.,ASSLGASGGTDTQY
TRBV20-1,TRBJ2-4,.,SATGVTNQY
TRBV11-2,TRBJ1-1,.,ASSLAVNTEAF
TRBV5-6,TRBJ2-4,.,ASSSGGRPSAKNIQY
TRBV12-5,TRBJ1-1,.,ASGPGQSFTEAF
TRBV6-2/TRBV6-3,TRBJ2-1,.,ASSYYSSSYNEQF
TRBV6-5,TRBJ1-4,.,ASEGLWGNEKLF
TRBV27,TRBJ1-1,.,ASTPATELTTEAF
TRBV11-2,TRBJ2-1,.,ASRPGLAGLDEQF
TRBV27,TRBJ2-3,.,ASTPSGGDTQY
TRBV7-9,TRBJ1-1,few,ASSPSSRDEAF
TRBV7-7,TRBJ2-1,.,ASSLLRTGVGNEQF
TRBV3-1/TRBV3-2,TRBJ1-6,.,ASSPGQGIGYNSPLH
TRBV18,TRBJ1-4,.,ASSPRQTDNEKLF
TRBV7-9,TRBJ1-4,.,ASSLVGGNEKLF
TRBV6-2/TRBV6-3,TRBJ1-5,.,ASSWDSYQPQH
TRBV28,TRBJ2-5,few,ASSLTRSWETQY
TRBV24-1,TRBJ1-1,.,ATSDSKTGEGTTEAF
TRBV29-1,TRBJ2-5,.,SGRPRLAGSETQY
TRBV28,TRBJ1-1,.,ASRQGRGIAEAF
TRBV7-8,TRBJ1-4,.,ASSWGTAANEKLF
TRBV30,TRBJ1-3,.,AWSVRRDRADTIY
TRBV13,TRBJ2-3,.,ASSLWAGGDTDTQY
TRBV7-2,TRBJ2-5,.,ASSPVAVQETQY
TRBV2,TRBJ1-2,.,ASSEVSPASGYT
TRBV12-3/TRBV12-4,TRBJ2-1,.,ASSLIDEQF
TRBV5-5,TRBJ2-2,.,ASNRGPRTGELF
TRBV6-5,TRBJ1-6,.,ASSTGGQGGSPLH
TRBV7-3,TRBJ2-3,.,ASSINGGATDTQY
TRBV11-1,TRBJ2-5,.,ASSLSRGGQETQY
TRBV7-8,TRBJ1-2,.,ASSLGRAGAYRDGYT
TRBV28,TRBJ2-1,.,ASSFLSLGLAVNEQF
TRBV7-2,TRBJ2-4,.,ASSLEGGKNIQY
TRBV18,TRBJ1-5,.,ASSPWGGGANQPQH
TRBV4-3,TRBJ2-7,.,ASSQDIGAGGGEQY
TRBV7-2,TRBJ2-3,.,ASSFSGASTDTQY
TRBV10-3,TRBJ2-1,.,AISESQREGNEQF
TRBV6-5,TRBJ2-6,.,ASSYAGDSGANVLT
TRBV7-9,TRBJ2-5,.,ASSLVSAGAQETQY
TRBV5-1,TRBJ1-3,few,ASSRQPIGNTIY
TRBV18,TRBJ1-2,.,ASSPAGKDYGYT
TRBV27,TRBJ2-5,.,ASSRVAGETQY
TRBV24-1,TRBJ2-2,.,ATNRDTGELF
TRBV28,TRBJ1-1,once,ASLPRGLPVAF
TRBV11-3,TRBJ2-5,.,ASSLAEFRTGKKETQY
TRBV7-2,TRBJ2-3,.,ASSPRPGTHPAGQY
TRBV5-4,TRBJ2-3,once,ASSALTDTQY
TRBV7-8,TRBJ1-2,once,ASSHRDTLYGYT
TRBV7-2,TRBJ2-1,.,ASSPGGAGSNEQF
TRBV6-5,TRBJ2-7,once,ASRGLAYEQY
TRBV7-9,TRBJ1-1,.,ASSRTGSPEAF
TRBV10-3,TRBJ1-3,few,AIRTDLSGNTIY
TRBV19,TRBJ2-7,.,ASSFSGSTEQY
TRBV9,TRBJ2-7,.,ASSVNSYEQY
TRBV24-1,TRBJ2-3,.,ATSDPQPQGDTQY
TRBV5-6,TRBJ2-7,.,ASSLKGAGFYEQY
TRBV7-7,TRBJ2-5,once,ASSLRGAETQY
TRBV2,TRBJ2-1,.,ASSADYEGGRAYEQF
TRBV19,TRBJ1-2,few,ASSILVTAYGYT